A selection of T cell receptor beta chains follows, all from one sample in a study of blood T cell repertoires in COVID-19. TCRdb keeps only in-frame clones here, not all; method: immunoSEQ multiplex PCR. The profile covers some 150,000 clones, with roughly nine tenths appearing a single time and roughly 7% taken by the ten largest. The material sequenced was peripheral blood. All receptors derive from a woman aged 80 or over in a cohort sampled during active or convalescent COVID-19. Both conserved end residues are part of each CDR3. The order of the fields is J gene, clone size, D gene, CDR3 length, V gene, CDR3 DNA, CDR3 protein. A D gene is named only where the DNA matches it firmly. Not every row has a clone size; where given, it reads once, few, many or a size class.

>TRBJ2-3|-|TRBD2|16|TRBV7-2
TGTGCCAGCAGCTTCAGACTAGCGGGGGTAACAGATACGCAGTATTTT
CASSFRLAGVTDTQYF
>TRBJ1-6|-|TRBD1|15|TRBV19
TGTGCCAGTAGTGGTCGACAGGGGGATAATTCACCCCTCCACTTT
CASSGRQGDNSPLHF
>TRBJ2-1|-|TRBD2|15|TRBV20-1
TGCAGTGCTAGTTTGCCTAGCGGAACTTACAATGAGCAGTTCTTC
CSASLPSGTYNEQFF
>TRBJ2-7|few|-|15|TRBV11-2
TGTGCCAGCAGCCCTGTTAGAACTAGCTCCTACGAGCAGTACTTC
CASSPVRTSSYEQYF
>TRBJ2-5|-|TRBD1|16|TRBV7-9
TGTGCCAGCAGCCGCAAACAGGGGGAGTGGCAAGAGACCCAGTACTTC
CASSRKQGEWQETQYF
>TRBJ1-6|-|-|16|TRBV27
TGTGCCAGCAGTTTATGGGGCTCGGGGGGTAATTCACCCCTCCACTTT
CASSLWGSGGNSPLHF
>TRBJ2-2|-|-|15|TRBV4-1
TGCGCCAGCAGCCAAGATATCAGGGGAACCGGGGAGCTGTTTTTT
CASSQDIRGTGELFF
>TRBJ1-3|-|-|13|TRBV30
TGTGCCTGGAGTGTGAACACCCGAAACACCATATATTTT
CAWSVNTRNTIYF
>TRBJ2-2|-|TRBD2|18|TRBV15
TGTGCCACCAGCAGAGACGGTCCGGGACTAGCGGGAGCTGGGGAGCTGTTTTTT
CATSRDGPGLAGAGELFF
>TRBJ1-2|few|TRBD1|15|TRBV19
TGTGCCAGTAGTCCAAGGGACAGGGCGTTGGTAGGCTACACCTTC
CASSPRDRALVGYTF
>TRBJ1-2|-|-|14|TRBV7-8
TGTGCCAGCAGCTTAGACAGGCCCCACTATGGCTACACCTTC
CASSLDRPHYGYTF
>TRBJ1-6|-|-|15|TRBV7-9
TGTGCCAGCAGCTCAGTGGGACACGGTAATTCACCCCTCCACTTT
CASSSVGHGNSPLHF
>TRBJ1-4|-|-|15|TRBV7-9
TGTGCCAGCAGCTACCAACAGGGCGAAGGTGAAAAACTGTTTTTT
CASSYQQGEGEKLFF
>TRBJ2-1|-|-|14|TRBV5-4
TGTGCCAGCAGCCCCCTTGGCGGAGCGGATGAGCAGTTCTTC
CASSPLGGADEQFF
>TRBJ1-4|few|-|15|TRBV7-8
TGTGCCAGCAGCTTAGTGGCGGGAACTAATGAAAAACTGTTTTTT
CASSLVAGTNEKLFF
>TRBJ2-7|few|TRBD1|14|TRBV18
TGTGCCAGCTCACGGGCAGGGGGCGACTACGAGCAGTACTTC
CASSRAGGDYEQYF
>TRBJ2-7|once|TRBD2|15|TRBV11-2
TGTGCCAGCAGCTTAGGAAGCCAGGGAGGGTACGAGCAGTACTTC
CASSLGSQGGYEQYF
>TRBJ1-6|-|-|14|TRBV2
TGTGCCAGCAGTGTAAACAGGGAAGGCTCACCCCTCCACTTT
CASSVNREGSPLHF
>TRBJ2-7|-|-|16|TRBV11-2
TGTGCCAGCAGCTTAGATCTAGTAATCAGGGCGGGGGAGCAGTACTTC
CASSLDLVIRAGEQYF
>TRBJ1-3|-|-|14|TRBV7-9
TGTGCCAGCAGCTTAAGTACAGCAGGAAACACCATATATTTT
CASSLSTAGNTIYF
>TRBJ2-1|-|TRBD2|16|TRBV24-1
TGTGCCACCAGTGATCCCCTCGCGGGAGGTGACAATGAGCAGTTCTTC
CATSDPLAGGDNEQFF
>TRBJ2-3|-|-|14|TRBV2
TGTGCCAGCAGTGAAGTGCCAGGGCCAGATACGCAGTATTTT
CASSEVPGPDTQYF
>TRBJ2-6|once|TRBD1|14|TRBV6-4
TGTGCCAGCGGGACAGACTCTGGGGCCAACGTCCTGACTTTC
CASGTDSGANVLTF
>TRBJ1-2|-|-|16|TRBV24-1
TGTGCCACCAGTGATTCGGGGGTAGGGGTCGACTATGGCTACACCTTC
CATSDSGVGVDYGYTF
>TRBJ1-6|-|TRBD1|15|TRBV18
TGTGCCAGCTCACCGCAACAGGGGGTAGGTTCACCCCTCCACTTT
CASSPQQGVGSPLHF
>TRBJ2-3|-|-|15|TRBV5-1
TGCGCCAGCACCCCGACAGGGACTAGCACAGATACGCAGTATTTT
CASTPTGTSTDTQYF
>TRBJ2-5|-|TRBD1|15|TRBV19
TGTGCCAGTAGTCCTCGGGACAGGGGGCTAGAGACCCAGTACTTC
CASSPRDRGLETQYF
>TRBJ2-3|-|-|16|TRBV10-3
TGTGCCATCAGTGAGTCGACGGGGGGCCGCACAGATACGCAGTATTTT
CAISESTGGRTDTQYF
>TRBJ1-6|-|TRBD1|15|TRBV5-6
TGTGCCAGCAGCACACCGGGACAGGGGAATTCACCCCTCCACTTT
CASSTPGQGNSPLHF
>TRBJ1-5|-|TRBD1|14|TRBV4-1
TGCGCCAGCAGCTATGACAGGGGCAATCAGCCCCAGCATTTT
CASSYDRGNQPQHF
>TRBJ2-1|-|TRBD2|15|TRBV18
TGTGCCAGCTCACCACCGAGCGGGGCCTACAATGAGCAGTTCTTC
CASSPPSGAYNEQFF
>TRBJ2-7|-|TRBD1|14|TRBV6-5
TGTGCCAGCAGTCCGAGACAGGGCCGTTACGAGCAGTACTTC
CASSPRQGRYEQYF
>TRBJ1-1|-|-|13|TRBV3-1/TRBV3-2
TGTGCCAGCAGTCCCACAGAGACAGGTGAAGCTTTCTTT
CASSPTETGEAFF
>TRBJ2-1|once|TRBD2|16|TRBV5-6
TGTGCCAGCAGCCTGGGTCGGGGGGTTTCCTACAATGAGCAGTTCTTC
CASSLGRGVSYNEQFF
>TRBJ1-5|-|TRBD1|13|TRBV28
TGTGCCAGCAGCCAAATATGGGACAGGACACAGCATTTT
CASSQIWDRTQHF
>TRBJ1-4|-|-|17|TRBV6-2/TRBV6-3
TGTGCCAGCAGTTACCCGACAGACGCTGCAACTAATGAAAAACTGTTTTTT
CASSYPTDAATNEKLFF
>TRBJ2-5|-|TRBD2|17|TRBV4-3
TGCGCCAGCAGCCAAGAAATTAGCGGGGGTTACGCAGAGACCCAGTACTTC
CASSQEISGGYAETQYF
>TRBJ2-2|-|TRBD2|17|TRBV4-3
TGCGCCAGCAGCCTCACTAGCGGGGGGGCCGTAGCCGGGGAGCTGTTTTTT
CASSLTSGGAVAGELFF
>TRBJ2-5|once|-|15|TRBV2
TGTGCCAGCATCCAGAGAGGACTGTTTCAAGAGACCCAGTACTTC
CASIQRGLFQETQYF
>TRBJ1-5|-|-|19|TRBV21-1
TGTGCCAGCAGCACACAAGAGACAGGGTTATTCTATAGCAATCAGCCCCAGCATTTT
CASSTQETGLFYSNQPQHF
>TRBJ1-5|-|-|16|TRBV11-3
TGTGCCAGCAGCTTGTCAACGGGTGGGAGCAATCAGCCCCAGCATTTT
CASSLSTGGSNQPQHF
>TRBJ2-6|-|TRBD1|18|TRBV24-1
TGTGCCACCAGTGACCACGGGACAGTCCGCCCTGGGGCCAACGTCCTGACTTTC
CATSDHGTVRPGANVLTF
>TRBJ2-3|once|TRBD1|12|TRBV19
TGTGCCAGTAGCTCGGACAGGGTGGAGCAGTATTTT
CASSSDRVEQYF
>TRBJ1-2|-|-|15|TRBV7-2
TGTGCCAGCAGCTTAGCCCCAAGGGGAAACTATGGCTACACCTTC
CASSLAPRGNYGYTF
>TRBJ1-4|-|TRBD1|15|TRBV5-1
TGCGCCAGCAGCACACCGGGACAGGGAGGGGAAAAACTGTTTTTT
CASSTPGQGGEKLFF
>TRBJ1-2|-|TRBD1|15|TRBV25-1
TGTGCCAGCAGTGAAGGATCAGGGGGTCTTTATGGCTACACCTTC
CASSEGSGGLYGYTF
>TRBJ2-1|-|TRBD1|13|TRBV7-9
TGTGCCAGCAGCTTAGGCCAACAGGGGCGGAAGTTCTTC
CASSLGQQGRKFF